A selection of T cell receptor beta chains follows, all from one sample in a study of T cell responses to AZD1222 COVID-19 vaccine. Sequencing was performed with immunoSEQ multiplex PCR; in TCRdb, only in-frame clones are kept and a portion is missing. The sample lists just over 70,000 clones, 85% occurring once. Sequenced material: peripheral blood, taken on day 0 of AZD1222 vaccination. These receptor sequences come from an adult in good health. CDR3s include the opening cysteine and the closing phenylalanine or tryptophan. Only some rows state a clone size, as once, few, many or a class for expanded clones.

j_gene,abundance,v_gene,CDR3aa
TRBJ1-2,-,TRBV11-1,CASSLASVDGYTF
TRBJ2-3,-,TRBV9,CASSVEPSGGSDTQYF
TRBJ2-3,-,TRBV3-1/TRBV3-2,CASSSSSVSTDTQYF
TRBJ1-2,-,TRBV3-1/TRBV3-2,CASSQLRSPVYGYTF
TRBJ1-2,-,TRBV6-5,CASSYRHAKGYGYTF
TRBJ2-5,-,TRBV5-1,CASSQGGGQKTQYF
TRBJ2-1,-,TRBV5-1,CASSLGQGLDNEQFF
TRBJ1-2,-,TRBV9,CASSVDGEDYGYTF
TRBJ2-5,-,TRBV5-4,CASSLVGVGTQYF
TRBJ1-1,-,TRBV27,CASRHYRESTEAFF
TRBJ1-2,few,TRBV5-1,CASGLGQGASGYDYGYTF
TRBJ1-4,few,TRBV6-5,CASSYSPAEKLFF
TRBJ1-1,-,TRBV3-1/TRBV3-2,CASSQGGGLNTEAFF
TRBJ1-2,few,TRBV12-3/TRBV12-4,CASSQGENYGYTF
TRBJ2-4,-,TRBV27,CASSLSISDLAKNIQYF